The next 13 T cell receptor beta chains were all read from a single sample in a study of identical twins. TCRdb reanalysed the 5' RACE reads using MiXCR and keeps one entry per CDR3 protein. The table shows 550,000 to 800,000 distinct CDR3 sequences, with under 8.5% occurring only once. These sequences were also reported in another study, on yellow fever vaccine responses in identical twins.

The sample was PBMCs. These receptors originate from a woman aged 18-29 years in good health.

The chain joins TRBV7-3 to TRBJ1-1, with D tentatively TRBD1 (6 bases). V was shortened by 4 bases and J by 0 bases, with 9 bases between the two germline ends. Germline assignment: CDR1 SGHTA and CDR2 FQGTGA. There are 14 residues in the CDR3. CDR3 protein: CASSWGHMNTEAFF. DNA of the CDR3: TGTGCCAGCAGCTGGGGACATATGAACACTGAAGCTTTCTTT.

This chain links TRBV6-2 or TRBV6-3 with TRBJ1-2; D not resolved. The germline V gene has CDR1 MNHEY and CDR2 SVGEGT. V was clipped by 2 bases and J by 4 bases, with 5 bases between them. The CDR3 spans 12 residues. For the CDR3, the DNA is TGTGCCAGCAGTTACATGGCCTATGGCTACACCTTC. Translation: CASSYMAYGYTF.

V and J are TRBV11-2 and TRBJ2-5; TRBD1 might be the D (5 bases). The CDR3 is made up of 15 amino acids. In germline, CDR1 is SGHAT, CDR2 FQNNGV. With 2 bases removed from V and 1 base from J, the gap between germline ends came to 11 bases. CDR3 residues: CASSLYATGQETQYF. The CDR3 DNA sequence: TGTGCCAGCAGCTTATACGCCACAGGCCAAGAGACCCAGTACTTC.

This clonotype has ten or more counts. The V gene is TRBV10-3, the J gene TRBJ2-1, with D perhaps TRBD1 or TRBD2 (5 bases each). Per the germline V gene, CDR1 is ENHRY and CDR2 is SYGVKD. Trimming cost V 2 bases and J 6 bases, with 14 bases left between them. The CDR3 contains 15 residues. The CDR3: CAISERGPIINEQFF. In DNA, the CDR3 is TGTGCCATCAGTGAGAGGGGACCCATCATCAATGAGCAGTTCTTC.

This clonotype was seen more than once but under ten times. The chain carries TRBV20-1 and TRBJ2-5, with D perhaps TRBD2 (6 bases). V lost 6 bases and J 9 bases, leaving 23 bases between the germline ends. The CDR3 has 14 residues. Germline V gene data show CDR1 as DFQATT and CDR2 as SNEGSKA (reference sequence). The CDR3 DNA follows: TGCAGTGCCAGCGCGGAGACGGGAGATCGGTCCCAGTACTTC. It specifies CSASAETGDRSQYF.

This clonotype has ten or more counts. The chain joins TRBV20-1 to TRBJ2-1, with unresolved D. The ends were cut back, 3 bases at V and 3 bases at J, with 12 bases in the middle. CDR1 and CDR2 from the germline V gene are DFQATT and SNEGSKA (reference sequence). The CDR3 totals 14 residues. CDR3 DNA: TGCAGTGCTAGCAGCCCGACTGACTACAATGAGCAGTTCTTC. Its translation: CSASSPTDYNEQFF.

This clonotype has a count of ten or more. CDR3 residues: CASSPGGGRNFYNEQFF. The CDR3 nucleotides read TGCGCCAGCAGCCCTGGAGGGGGGAGGAACTTCTACAATGAGCAGTTCTTC. The chain couples TRBV5-1 to TRBJ2-1; D is tentatively TRBD1 or TRBD2 (6 bases each). V was shortened by 4 bases and J by 3 bases, with 20 bases between the two germline ends. Germline CDR1 is SGHRS and CDR2 is YFSETQ. CDR3 length equals 17 residues.

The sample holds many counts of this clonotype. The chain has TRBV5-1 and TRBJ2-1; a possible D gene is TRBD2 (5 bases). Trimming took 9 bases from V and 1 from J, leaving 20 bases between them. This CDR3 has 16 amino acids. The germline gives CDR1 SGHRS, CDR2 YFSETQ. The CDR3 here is CATSSGPKLSYNEQFF. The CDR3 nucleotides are TGCGCCACCTCGAGCGGTCCTAAACTATCCTACAATGAGCAGTTCTTC. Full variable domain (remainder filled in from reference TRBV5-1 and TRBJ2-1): KAGVTQTPRYLIKTRGQQVTLSCSPISGHRSVSWYQQTPGQGLQFLFEYFSETQRNKGNFPGRFSGRQFSNSRSEMNVSTLELGDSALYLCATSSGPKLSYNEQFFGPGTRLTVL.

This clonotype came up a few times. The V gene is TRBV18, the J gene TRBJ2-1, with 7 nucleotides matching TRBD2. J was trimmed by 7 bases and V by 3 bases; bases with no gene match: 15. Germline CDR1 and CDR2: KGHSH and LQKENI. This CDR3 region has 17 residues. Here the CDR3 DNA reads TGTGCCAGCTCACCGGGTCGGTCGCGGGAGTCAGGTAATGAGCAGTTCTTC. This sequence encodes CASSPGRSRESGNEQFF.

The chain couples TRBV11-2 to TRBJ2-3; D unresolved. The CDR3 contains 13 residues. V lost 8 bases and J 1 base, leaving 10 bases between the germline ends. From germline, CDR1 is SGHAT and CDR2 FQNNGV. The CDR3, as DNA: TGTGCCAGCGGGTTTCTTCGCACAGATACGCAGTATTTT. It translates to CASGFLRTDTQYF.

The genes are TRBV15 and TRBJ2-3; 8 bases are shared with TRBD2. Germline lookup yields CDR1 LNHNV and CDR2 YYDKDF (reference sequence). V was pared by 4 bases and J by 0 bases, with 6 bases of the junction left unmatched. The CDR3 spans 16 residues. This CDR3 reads CATSTFSGTSTDTQYF. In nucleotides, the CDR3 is TGTGCCACCAGCACATTTAGCGGGACTAGCACAGATACGCAGTATTTT.

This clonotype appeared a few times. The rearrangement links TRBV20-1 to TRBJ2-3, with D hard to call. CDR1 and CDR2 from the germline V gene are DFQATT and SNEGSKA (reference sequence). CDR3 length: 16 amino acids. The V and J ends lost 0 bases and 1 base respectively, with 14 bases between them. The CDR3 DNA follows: TGCAGTGCTAGAGATCCGATGAGGTATGGCACAGATACGCAGTATTTT. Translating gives CSARDPMRYGTDTQYF.

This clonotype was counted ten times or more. The CDR3 is CASSEHVSTGELFF. The CDR3 DNA follows: TGTGCCAGCAGTGAACATGTATCCACCGGGGAGCTGTTTTTT. The chain uses TRBV2 and TRBJ2-2; D is unclear. The germline V gene encodes CDR1 SNHLY and CDR2 FYNNEI. Trimming shortened V by 2 bases and J by 4 bases, and 8 bases separated the two germline ends. CDR3 length: 14 residues. The whole variable domain, remainder taken from reference TRBV2 and TRBJ2-2, is EPEVTQTPSHQVTQMGQEVILRCVPISNHLYFYWYRQILGQKVEFLVSFYNNEISEKSEIFDDQFSVERPDGSNFTLKIRSTKLEDSAMYFCASSEHVSTGELFFGEGSRLTVL.